This T cell receptor (beta chain) stems from a study of blood T cell repertoires in COVID-19 (dated by TCRdb to the early 2020s). Regarding the research as a whole: Samples from collaborators originated in the United States, Italy and Spain and spanned both the acute and convalescent phases of COVID-19. The repertoires were released in a freely available public database meant as a resource for research on the immune response to SARS-CoV-2. The sample metadata nearly always contained a de-identified subject ID, COVID-19 status, age in years and sex. Where HLA class I and class II types were available, the types were taken from metadata supplied by the sample provider, not from assay-based typing. The material from the prospective study consisted of cDNA or gDNA derived from T cells, B-cell-depleted T cells, or PBMCs. The samples were drawn from the first 160 participants of the ongoing ImmuneRACE study and from under 1,500 subjects provided by 6 global collaborators. Deeply sampled blood TCRbeta repertoires from subjects exposed to, actively infected with, or recovered from COVID-19 were included in the dataset.

Study-wide conclusions, independent of this receptor: The amount of clinical and demographic metadata varied by source and participant and was provided uncurated.

Participants in the prospective study were enrolled through a virtual design, were aged about 18 to 100 years, and lived in 24 United States geographic areas. To assign participants to cohorts, the prospective study relied on clinical history that participants themselves reported in a screening survey and a study questionnaire. Recovered participants in ImmuneRACE Cohort 3 were defined by two consecutive negative NP/OP PCR tests, clearance by a healthcare professional, or resolution of symptoms. In the prospective study, mobile phlebotomists collected whole blood, serum and a nasopharyngeal or oropharyngeal swab from each participant. Participants in the prospective study had the option to provide additional blood draws and questionnaires over an approximately 2-month period. Before DNA extraction, prospective study blood samples were shipped either frozen or at room temperature. The CDR3 spans 17 residues, from the cysteine through the phenylalanine. Only the CDR3 portion is preserved as DNA: 51 bases, with reading frame beginning at the first base. CDR1 LGHNA and CDR2 YNFKEQ were looked up in the germline V gene. V lost 0 bases and J lost 5 bases, and the count of bases not matched to a germline gene is 10.

As regards this clone: This clone's antigen is unknown. The sample holds no much larger clone one base away, and base qualities are not on file.

The immunoSEQ Assay, a bias-controlled multiplex PCR, was used to amplify TCRbeta CDR3 regions from genomic DNA. Regarding the original processing steps: The number of nucleated cells in each sample was estimated by amplification of reference gene primers within the assay. To quantify the absolute abundance of each unique TCRbeta CDR3 rearrangement, sequence reads were collapsed and filtered. For each sample, productive Simpson clonality was calculated by taking the square root of Simpson's diversity index across productive rearrangements. TCRdb took over this immuneACCESS table, retaining in-frame rearrangements with V and J assigned. Such tables are incomplete; in checked studies, under half of the missing clones stem from an unresolved V gene, and the remainder is unexplained. That table gives V, J and clone size, and the DNA gave D and trimming. A total of 300,000 to 400,000 clones appear in this sample, 88% of them only once. Around 5% of the sample goes to the ten largest clones.

The TCR was taken from a man in his thirties or forties who had recovered from COVID-19. The V gene is TRBV4-2 and the J gene is TRBJ2-1; TRBD2 fits 7 bases in the junction. Specimen: PBMCs or T cells enriched from blood (not recorded which). For the CDR3, the sequence is CASSQDRRASGDNEQFF. The bases read TGTGCCAGCAGCCAAGATAGGCGGGCTAGCGGCGACAATGAGCAGTTCTTC.